One sample yielded the 14 T cell receptor beta chains listed below, sequenced in a study of T cell repertoires in cytomegalovirus infection. These receptors lack a known antigen. TCRdb re-called the reads through MiXCR, storing one row per CDR3 protein. The sample has 570,000 or so distinct CDR3 sequences, under 45% seen once. The specimen was cultured PBMCs, collected from culture after CMV antigen stimulation. The source is a human donor in good health (CMV status not recorded). Some clones in this sample may be carry-over from other donors' samples.

This clonotype has just a few counts. This chain connects TRBV6-2 or TRBV6-3 to TRBJ2-1, with D tentatively TRBD2 (7 bases). The CDR3 runs to 20 residues. Germline values: CDR1 MNHEY, CDR2 SVGEGT. The V end was cut by 5 bases, the J end by 3 bases, with 29 bases between. In DNA form, the CDR3 reads TGTGCCAGCAGTACCCCCTTTTGGGGGGGGGCCGGGAGTAACTACAATGAGCAGTTCTTC. Encoded protein: CASSTPFWGGAGSNYNEQFF.

The CDR3 nucleotides read TGTGCCAGCTCACTTCTTACCCTGAGGGGCTCTGGGGCCAACGTCCTGACTTTC. It codes for CASSLLTLRGSGANVLTF. The chain carries TRBV18 and TRBJ2-6; D tentatively fits TRBD1 or TRBD2 (5 bases each). The CDR3 is 18 amino acids. V dropped 4 bases and J dropped 0 bases, with 16 bases sitting between them. Germline V gene sequence: CDR1 KGHSH, CDR2 LQKENI.

The sample holds a few counts of this clonotype. V usage is TRBV20-1 and J usage is TRBJ1-5; D uncertain. Germline-derived CDR1 and CDR2 are DFQATT and SNEGSKA (reference sequence). Trimming removed 3 bases at V and 3 bases at J, with 12 bases between. The CDR3 is 14 residues long. Here the CDR3 DNA reads TGCAGTGCTAGGTCGAGGCAGTACAATCAGCCCCAGCATTTT. Its translation: CSARSRQYNQPQHF.

The chain couples TRBV7-6 to TRBJ2-7; TRBD1 aligns across 10 bases. Germline V gene data show CDR1 as SGHVS and CDR2 as FNYEAQ. The trim removed 5 bases at V and 8 bases at J, leaving 6 bases unmatched. The CDR3 sequence is 13 residues long. The CDR3 region has the DNA TGTGCCAGCAGCCTCGAGGGACAGGGGAAGCAGTACTTC. Its protein product is CASSLEGQGKQYF.

This chain uses TRBV7-8 with TRBJ2-1; 9 bases align to TRBD1. From germline, CDR1 is SGHVS and CDR2 FQNEAQ. The CDR3 covers 16 residues. V shed 5 bases and J 6 bases; nucleotides not matched to a gene: 11. This CDR3 is CASSDNRDRAFNEQFF. CDR3 DNA: TGTGCCAGCAGCGACAACCGGGACAGGGCCTTCAATGAGCAGTTCTTC.

CDR3: CASSLGGGGGYSEQYF. In DNA form, the CDR3 reads TGTGCCAGCAGCTTAGGGGGGGGGGGGGGGTATAGCGAGCAGTACTTC. The chain combines TRBV7-2 with TRBJ2-7; 7 bases agree with TRBD2. V trimming: 1 base; J trimming: 6 bases; junction bases outside the gene matches: 12. Germline assignment: CDR1 SGHTA and CDR2 FQGNSA. The CDR3 is 16 residues long.

J is TRBJ2-1 and V is TRBV12-3 or TRBV12-4; TRBD2 matches at 9 bases. CDR3 length equals 13 residues. After removal of 9 bases from V and 2 bases from J, the junction contained 2 bases not matched to a gene. The chain's CDR3 is CASSSGAYNEQFF. In nucleotides, the CDR3 is TGTGCCAGTTCTAGCGGGGCCTACAATGAGCAGTTCTTC.

This clonotype was seen more than once but under ten times. The chain couples TRBV11-2 to TRBJ2-5; 11 bases are a match to TRBD2. V was clipped by 1 base and J by 3 bases; unmatched bases: 4. The CDR3 is made up of 16 amino acids. Germline V gene data show CDR1 as SGHAT and CDR2 as FQNNGV. DNA of the CDR3: TGTGCCAGCAGCTTAGCGAGACTAGCGGGGAAAGAGACCCAGTACTTC. Its protein is CASSLARLAGKETQYF.

This clonotype was picked up many times. This chain links TRBV7-8 with TRBJ2-7, with 9 nucleotides matching TRBD1. V gave up 2 bases and J gave up 5 bases; unmatched junction bases: 4. The CDR3 is 14 amino acids. Germline CDR1 SGHVS, CDR2 FQNEAQ. CDR3 protein: CASSLRDRVNEQYF. Here the CDR3 DNA reads TGTGCCAGCAGCTTAAGGGACAGGGTTAACGAGCAGTACTTC.

This clonotype was recorded a few times. V usage is TRBV6-6 and J usage is TRBJ2-2; D gene unclear. The germline CDR1 and CDR2 sequences are MNHNY and SVGAGI (reference sequence). Trimming pared 3 bases from V and 2 bases from J, leaving 16 bases between. This CDR3 region has 17 residues. CDR3 nucleotide sequence: TGTGCCAGCAGTTATGGTTTGATCGGTCGTAACACCGGGGAGCTGTTTTTT. Its protein is CASSYGLIGRNTGELFF.

This clonotype has a handful of counts. This chain links TRBV7-2 with TRBJ1-2; no clear D. The CDR3 sequence is 15 residues long. V was pared by 0 bases and J by 2 bases, with 10 bases between. Per germline, CDR1 SGHTA and CDR2 FQGNSA. The CDR3 DNA is TGTGCCAGCAGCTTAGCGTTGGGATTCAACTATGGCTACACCTTC. As protein: CASSLALGFNYGYTF.

The J gene is TRBJ2-1, the V gene TRBV5-1, with 7 bases identical to TRBD2. V was pared by 4 bases and J by 6 bases, with 13 bases of the junction left unmatched. This CDR3 contains 16 residues. CDR1 is SGHRS, CDR2 YFSETQ, per germline. The CDR3 here is CASSIGTTRHFNEQFF. Written as DNA, the CDR3 is TGCGCCAGCAGCATCGGGACTACCAGACACTTCAATGAGCAGTTCTTC.

The chain has TRBV12-3 or TRBV12-4 and TRBJ1-5; 9 positions match TRBD1. CDR3 length: 14 amino acids. The V and J ends lost 4 bases and 6 bases, in that order; junction bases with no gene match: 4. Written as DNA, the CDR3 is TGTGCCAGCAGTTACAGGGGGCCGAGTCAGCCCCAGCATTTT. Its translation: CASSYRGPSQPQHF.

The V call is TRBV6-8, the J call TRBJ2-1; possible D gene TRBD2, 5 bases. Looked up from germline, CDR1 is MNHGY and CDR2 is SAAAGT. V lost 6 bases and J lost 12, with 15 bases in between. This CDR3 region has 12 residues. The CDR3 is CASSQSGEVQFF. DNA of the CDR3: TGTGCCAGCAGCCAAAGCGGAGAAGTGCAGTTCTTC.